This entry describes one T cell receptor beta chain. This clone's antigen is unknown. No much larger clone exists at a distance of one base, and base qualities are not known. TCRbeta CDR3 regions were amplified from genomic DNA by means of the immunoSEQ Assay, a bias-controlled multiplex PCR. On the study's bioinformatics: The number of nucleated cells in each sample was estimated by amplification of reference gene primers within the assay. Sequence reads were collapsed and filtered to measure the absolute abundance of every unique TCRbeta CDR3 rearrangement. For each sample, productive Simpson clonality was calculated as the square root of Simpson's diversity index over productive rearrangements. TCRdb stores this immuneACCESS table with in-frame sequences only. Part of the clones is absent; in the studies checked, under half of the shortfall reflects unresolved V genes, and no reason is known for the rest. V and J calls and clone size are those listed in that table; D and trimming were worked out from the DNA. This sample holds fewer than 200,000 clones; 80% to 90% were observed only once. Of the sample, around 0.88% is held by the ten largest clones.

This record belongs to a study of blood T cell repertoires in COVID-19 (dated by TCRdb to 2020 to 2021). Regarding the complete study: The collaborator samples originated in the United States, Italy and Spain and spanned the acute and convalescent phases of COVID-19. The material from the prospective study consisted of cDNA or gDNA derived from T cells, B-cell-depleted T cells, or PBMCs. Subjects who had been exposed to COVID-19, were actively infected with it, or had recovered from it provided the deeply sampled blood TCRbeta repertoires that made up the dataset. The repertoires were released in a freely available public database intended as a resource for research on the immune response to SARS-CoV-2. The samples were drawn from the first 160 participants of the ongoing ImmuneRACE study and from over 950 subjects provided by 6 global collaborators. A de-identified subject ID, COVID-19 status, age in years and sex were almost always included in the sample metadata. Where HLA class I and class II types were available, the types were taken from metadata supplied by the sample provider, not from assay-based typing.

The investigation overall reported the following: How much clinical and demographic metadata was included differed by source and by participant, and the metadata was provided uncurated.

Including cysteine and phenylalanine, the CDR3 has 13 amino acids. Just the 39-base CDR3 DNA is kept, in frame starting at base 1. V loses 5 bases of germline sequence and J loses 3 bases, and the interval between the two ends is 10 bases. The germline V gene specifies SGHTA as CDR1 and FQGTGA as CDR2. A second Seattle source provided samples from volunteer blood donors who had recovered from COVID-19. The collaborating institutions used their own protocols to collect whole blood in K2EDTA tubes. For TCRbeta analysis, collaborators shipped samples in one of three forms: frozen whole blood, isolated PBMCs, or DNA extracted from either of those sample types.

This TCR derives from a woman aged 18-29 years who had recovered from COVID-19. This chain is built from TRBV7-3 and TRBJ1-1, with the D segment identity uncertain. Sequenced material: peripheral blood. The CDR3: CASSATSYTEAFF. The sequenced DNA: TGTGCCAGCAGCGCGACAAGTTACACTGAAGCTTTCTTT.